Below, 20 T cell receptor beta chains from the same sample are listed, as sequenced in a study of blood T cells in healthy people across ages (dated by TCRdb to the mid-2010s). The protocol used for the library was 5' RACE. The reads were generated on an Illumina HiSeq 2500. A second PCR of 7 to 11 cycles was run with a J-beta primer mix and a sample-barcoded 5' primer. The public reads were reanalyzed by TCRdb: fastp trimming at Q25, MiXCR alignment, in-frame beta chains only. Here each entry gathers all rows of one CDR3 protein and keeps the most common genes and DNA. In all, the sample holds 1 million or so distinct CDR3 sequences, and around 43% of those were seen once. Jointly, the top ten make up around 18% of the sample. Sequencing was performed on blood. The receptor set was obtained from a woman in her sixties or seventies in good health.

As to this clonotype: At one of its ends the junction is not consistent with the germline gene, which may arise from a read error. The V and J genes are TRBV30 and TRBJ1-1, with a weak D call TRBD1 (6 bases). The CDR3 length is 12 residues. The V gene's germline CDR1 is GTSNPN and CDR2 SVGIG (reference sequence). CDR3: CAGSVGGYEAFF. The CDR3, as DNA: TGTGCCGGGAGTGTAGGGGGGTATGAAGCTTTCTTT. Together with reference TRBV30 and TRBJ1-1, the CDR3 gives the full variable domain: SQTIHQWPATLVQPVGSPLSLECTVEGTSNPNLYWYRQAAGRGLQLLFYSVGIGQISSEVPQNLSASRPQDRQFILSSKKLLLSDSGFYLCAGSVGGYEAFFGQGTRLTVV.

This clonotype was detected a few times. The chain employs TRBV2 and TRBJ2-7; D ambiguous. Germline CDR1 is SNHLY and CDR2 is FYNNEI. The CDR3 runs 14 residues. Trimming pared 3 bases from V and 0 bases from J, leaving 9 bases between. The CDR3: CASSDGVLSYEQYF. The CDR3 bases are TGTGCCAGCAGTGATGGGGTTCTCTCCTACGAGCAGTACTTC.

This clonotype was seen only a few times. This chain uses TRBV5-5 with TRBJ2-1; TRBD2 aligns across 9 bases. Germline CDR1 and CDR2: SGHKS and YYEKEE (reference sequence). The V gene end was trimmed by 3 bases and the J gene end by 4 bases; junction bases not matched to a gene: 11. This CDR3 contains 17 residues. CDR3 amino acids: CASSSEALAGTYNEQFF. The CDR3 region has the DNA TGTGCCAGCAGCTCGGAGGCGCTAGCGGGGACATACAATGAGCAGTTCTTC.

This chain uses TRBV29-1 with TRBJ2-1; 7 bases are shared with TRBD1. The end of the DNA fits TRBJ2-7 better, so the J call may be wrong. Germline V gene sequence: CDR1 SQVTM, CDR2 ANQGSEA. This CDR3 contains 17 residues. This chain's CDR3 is CSVEIEGARTSYNEQYF. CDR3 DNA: TGCAGCGTTGAAATCGAGGGGGCTCGAACCTCCTACAATGAGCAGTACTTC.

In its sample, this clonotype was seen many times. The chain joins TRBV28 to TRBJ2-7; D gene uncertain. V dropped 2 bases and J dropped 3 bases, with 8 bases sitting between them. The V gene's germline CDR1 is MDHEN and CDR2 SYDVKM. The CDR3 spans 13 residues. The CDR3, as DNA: TGTGCCAGCAGTTTAGTGGCCGGCTACGAGCAGTACTTC. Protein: CASSLVAGYEQYF. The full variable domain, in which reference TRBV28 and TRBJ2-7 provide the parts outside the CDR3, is DVKVTQSSRYLVKRTGEKVFLECVQDMDHENMFWYRQDPGLGLRLIYFSYDVKMKEKGDIPEGYSVSREKKERFSLILESASTNQTSMYLCASSLVAGYEQYFGPGTRLTVT.

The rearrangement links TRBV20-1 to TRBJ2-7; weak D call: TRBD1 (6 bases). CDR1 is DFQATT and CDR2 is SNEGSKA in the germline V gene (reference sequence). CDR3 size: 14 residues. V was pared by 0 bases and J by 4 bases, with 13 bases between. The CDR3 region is CSARDQTGPYEQYF. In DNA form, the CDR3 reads TGCAGTGCTAGAGATCAAACAGGGCCTTACGAGCAGTACTTC.

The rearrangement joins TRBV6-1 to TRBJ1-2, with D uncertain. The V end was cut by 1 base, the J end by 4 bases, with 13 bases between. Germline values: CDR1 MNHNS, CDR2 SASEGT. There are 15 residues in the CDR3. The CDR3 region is CASSEVVSSSYGYTF. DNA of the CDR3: TGTGCCAGCAGTGAAGTTGTCAGTTCGTCCTATGGCTACACCTTC.

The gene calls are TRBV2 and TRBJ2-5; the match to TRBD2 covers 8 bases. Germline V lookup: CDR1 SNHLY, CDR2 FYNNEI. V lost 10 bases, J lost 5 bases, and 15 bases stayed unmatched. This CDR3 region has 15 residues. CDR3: CATKSNSGIDETQYF. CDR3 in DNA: TGTGCCACGAAGTCAAATAGCGGGATAGATGAGACCCAGTACTTC.

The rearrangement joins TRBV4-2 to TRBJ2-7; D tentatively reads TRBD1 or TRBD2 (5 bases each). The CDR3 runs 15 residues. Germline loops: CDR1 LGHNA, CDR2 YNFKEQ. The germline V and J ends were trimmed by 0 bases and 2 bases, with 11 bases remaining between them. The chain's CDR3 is CASSQDGASPYEQYF. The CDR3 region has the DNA TGTGCCAGCAGCCAAGATGGGGCTAGCCCCTACGAGCAGTACTTC.

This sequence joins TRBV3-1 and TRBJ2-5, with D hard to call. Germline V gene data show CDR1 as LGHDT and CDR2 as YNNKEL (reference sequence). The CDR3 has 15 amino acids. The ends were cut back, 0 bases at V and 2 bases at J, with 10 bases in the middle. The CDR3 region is CASSQEEISQETQYF. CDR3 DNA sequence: TGTGCCAGCAGCCAAGAAGAGATCTCTCAAGAGACCCAGTACTTC.

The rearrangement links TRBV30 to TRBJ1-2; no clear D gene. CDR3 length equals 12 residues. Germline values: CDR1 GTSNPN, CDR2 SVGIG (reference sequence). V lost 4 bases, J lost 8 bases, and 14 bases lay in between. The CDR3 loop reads CAWTAGIAGYTF. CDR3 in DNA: TGTGCCTGGACCGCCGGTATTGCGGGCTACACCTTC. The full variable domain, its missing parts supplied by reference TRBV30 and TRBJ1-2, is SQTIHQWPATLVQPVGSPLSLECTVEGTSNPNLYWYRQAAGRGLQLLFYSVGIGQISSEVPQNLSASRPQDRQFILSSKKLLLSDSGFYLCAWTAGIAGYTFGSGTRLTVV.

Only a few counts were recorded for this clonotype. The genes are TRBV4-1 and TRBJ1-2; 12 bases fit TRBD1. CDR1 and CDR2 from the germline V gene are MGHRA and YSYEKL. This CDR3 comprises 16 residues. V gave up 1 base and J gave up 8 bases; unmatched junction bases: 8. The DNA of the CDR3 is TGCGCCAGCAGCCAAGGCCGGGACAGGGGGCGCCCGGGCTACACCTTC. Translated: CASSQGRDRGRPGYTF.

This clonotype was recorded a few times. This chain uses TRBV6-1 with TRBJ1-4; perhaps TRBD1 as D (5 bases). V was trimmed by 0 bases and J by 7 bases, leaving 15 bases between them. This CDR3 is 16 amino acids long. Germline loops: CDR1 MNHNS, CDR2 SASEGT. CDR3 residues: CASSEATMGTFEKLFF. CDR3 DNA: TGTGCCAGCAGTGAAGCAACAATGGGGACCTTTGAAAAACTGTTTTTT.

The CDR3 loop reads CASSTPGELFF. CDR3 bases: TGTGCCAGCAGCACCCCCGGGGAGCTGTTTTTT. This chain uses TRBV7-2 with TRBJ2-2; no clear D. CDR1 and CDR2 from the germline V gene are SGHTA and FQGNSA. This CDR3 comprises 11 residues. The germline V and J ends were trimmed by 5 bases and 6 bases, with 4 bases remaining between them.

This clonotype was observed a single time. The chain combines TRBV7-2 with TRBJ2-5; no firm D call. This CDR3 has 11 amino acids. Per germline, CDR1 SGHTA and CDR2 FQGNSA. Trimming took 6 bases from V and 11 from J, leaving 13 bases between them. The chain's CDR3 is CASRGFGEQYF. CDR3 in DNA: TGTGCCAGCAGGGGATTCGGTGAGCAGTACTTC.

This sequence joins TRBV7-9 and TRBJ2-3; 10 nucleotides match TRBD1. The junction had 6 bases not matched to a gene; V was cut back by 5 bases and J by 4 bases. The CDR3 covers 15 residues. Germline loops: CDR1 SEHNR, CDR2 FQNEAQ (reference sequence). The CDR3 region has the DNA TGTGCCAGCAGCCCGGGACAGGGGCGAGCAGATACGCAGTATTTT. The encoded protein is CASSPGQGRADTQYF.

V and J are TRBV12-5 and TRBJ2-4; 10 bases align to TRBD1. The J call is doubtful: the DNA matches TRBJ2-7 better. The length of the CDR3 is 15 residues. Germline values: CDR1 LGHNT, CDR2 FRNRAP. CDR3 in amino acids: CASGLKGQGYGEQYF. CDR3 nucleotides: TGTGCTAGTGGTTTGAAGGGACAGGGGTACGGCGAGCAGTACTTC.

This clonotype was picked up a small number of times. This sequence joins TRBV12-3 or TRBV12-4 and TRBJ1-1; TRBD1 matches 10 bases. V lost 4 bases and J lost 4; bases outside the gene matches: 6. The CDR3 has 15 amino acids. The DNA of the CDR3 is TGTGCCAGCAGTTGGGGGACAGGGGCAAGCACTGAAGCTTTCTTT. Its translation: CASSWGTGASTEAFF.

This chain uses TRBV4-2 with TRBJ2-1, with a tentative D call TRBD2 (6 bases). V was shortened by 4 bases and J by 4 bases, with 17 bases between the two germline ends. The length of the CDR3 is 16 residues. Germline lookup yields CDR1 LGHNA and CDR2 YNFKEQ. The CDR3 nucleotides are TGTGCCAGCAGCCCCACTACGGCGGGAAATTACAATGAGCAGTTCTTC. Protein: CASSPTTAGNYNEQFF.

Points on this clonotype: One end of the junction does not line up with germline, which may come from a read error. Here the CDR3 DNA reads TGTACCAGCAGTTTTGAGGGGCCAGATATGCAGTATTTT. Translating gives CTSSFEGPDMQYF. V is TRBV12-3 or TRBV12-4 and J is TRBJ2-3, with D perhaps being TRBD1 or TRBD2 (5 bases each). The length of the CDR3 is 13 residues.